This T cell receptor (beta chain) was captured in a study of blood T cell repertoires in COVID-19. Background on the study: Acute and convalescent COVID-19 samples came from the United States, Italy and Spain. Sources were T cells, B-cell-depleted T cells, or PBMCs; the material itself was cDNA or gDNA.

This CDR3 spans 13 amino acids. Per the germline V gene, CDR1 is SGHNT and CDR2 is YYREEE (reference sequence). The V end was cut by 5 bases, the J end by 3 bases, with 8 bases between. Under the authors' procedure: Estimation of nucleated cell counts was performed using reference gene primer amplification. The assay was immunoSEQ multiplex PCR, and TCRdb's table has in-frame clones only and misses some. Clonal size and the V and J genes are those of that table, whereas D and trimming came from the DNA. This sample has some 270,000 clones, with around nine tenths found just once. This rearrangement joins TRBV5-4 to TRBJ2-2, with D tentatively TRBD1 (6 bases). The sample was peripheral blood. The source is a man aged 45-60 years with acute or convalescent COVID-19. The CDR3 nucleotides read TGTGCCAGCAGGTACAGGGACACCGGGGAGCTGTTTTTT. It codes for CASRYRDTGELFF.